Listed below are T cell receptor beta chains from one sample, sequenced in a study of CD4+ T cells in melanoma. Assay: immunoSEQ multiplex PCR; the TCRdb copy retains only in-frame clones and omits some. The sample holds thousands of clones; 60% to 80% are singletons and the top ten take 30%. The sample taken for sequencing was cells from a culture (not recorded whether cultured in vitro). The receptors come from a human donor with melanoma. Each CDR3 is given with its conserved first and last residue. The order of the fields is J gene, D gene, CDR3 length, V gene, clone size, CDR3 DNA, CDR3 protein. D genes are given only for firm matches. Clone size is not always given. Where it is, it says once, few, many or a class for expanded clones.

J: TRBJ2-5; D: NA; length: 13; V: TRBV11-2; size: NA; DNA: TGTGCCAGCAGCCCTGGGACCCGAGAGACCCAGTACTTC; CDR3: CASSPGTRETQYF
J: TRBJ2-7; D: TRBD1; length: 15; V: TRBV2; size: NA; DNA: TGTGCCAGCAGAGCAATCGGGACAGGGGCCTACGAGCAGTACTTC; CDR3: CASRAIGTGAYEQYF
J: TRBJ2-5; D: TRBD1; length: 14; V: TRBV5-8; size: NA; DNA: TGTGCCAGCAGCTTGGGCACAGGGGTAGAGACCCAGTACTTC; CDR3: CASSLGTGVETQYF
J: TRBJ1-5; D: NA; length: 16; V: TRBV19; size: NA; DNA: TGTGCCAGTAGTATTTGGACAACCGCGAGCAATCAGCCCCAGCATTTT; CDR3: CASSIWTTASNQPQHF
J: TRBJ2-3; D: NA; length: 13; V: TRBV11-2; size: NA; DNA: TGTGCCAGCAGCTTGGCCGGGCCGGGTACGCAGTATTTT; CDR3: CASSLAGPGTQYF
J: TRBJ2-2; D: TRBD2; length: 16; V: TRBV10-3; size: NA; DNA: TGTGCCATCCCGGTCGGTAGCGGGGAGGAACACCGGGGAGCTGTTTTT; CDR3: CAIPVGSGEEHRGAVF
J: TRBJ2-7; D: NA; length: 14; V: TRBV9; size: NA; DNA: TGTGCCAGCAGCGTAGCGTACAGGGGAGGCGAGCAGTACTTC; CDR3: CASSVAYRGGEQYF
J: TRBJ2-1; D: TRBD2; length: 16; V: TRBV7-9; size: few; DNA: TGTGCCAGCAGCTTAGGGGCGGGGGGCCCATACAATGAGCAGTTCTTC; CDR3: CASSLGAGGPYNEQFF
J: TRBJ2-1; D: NA; length: 15; V: TRBV4-2; size: NA; DNA: TGTGCCAGCAGCCAATCCAGGAGCTCCTACAATGAGCAGTTCTTC; CDR3: CASSQSRSSYNEQFF
J: TRBJ2-1; D: TRBD2; length: 18; V: TRBV6-2/TRBV6-3; size: NA; DNA: TGTGCCAGCAGTTACGGCCCTAGCGGGGGGCTAAGTAGGAATGAGCAGTTCTTC; CDR3: CASSYGPSGGLSRNEQFF
J: TRBJ1-5; D: NA; length: 14; V: TRBV7-3; size: NA; DNA: TGTGCCAGCAGCTTCAGGGGAAGTTTTCAGCCCCAGCATTTT; CDR3: CASSFRGSFQPQHF
J: TRBJ2-2; D: TRBD1; length: 16; V: TRBV30; size: NA; DNA: TGTGCCTGGCGATCACGGAGGACAGGGTCCACCGGGGAGCTGTTTTTT; CDR3: CAWRSRRTGSTGELFF
J: TRBJ1-2; D: NA; length: 13; V: TRBV11-2; size: NA; DNA: TGTGCCAGCAGCTTAGCCCCCCCCTATGGCTACACCTTC; CDR3: CASSLAPPYGYTF
J: TRBJ2-5; D: NA; length: 13; V: TRBV7-6; size: medium-sized; DNA: TGTGCCAGCAGCAAGGGCCACCAAGAGACCCAGTACTTC; CDR3: CASSKGHQETQYF
J: TRBJ2-1; D: TRBD2; length: 15; V: TRBV7-9; size: NA; DNA: TGTGCCAGCAGCTCTAGCGGACCAACCTACAATGAGCAGTTCTTC; CDR3: CASSSSGPTYNEQFF
J: TRBJ2-2; D: NA; length: 11; V: TRBV5-5; size: few; DNA: TGTGCCAGCACCGCCTTCGGGGAGCTGTTTTTT; CDR3: CASTAFGELFF
J: TRBJ2-7; D: NA; length: 17; V: TRBV7-2; size: NA; DNA: TGTGCCAGCAGCTTGTATTTCCGGGACTTCCGGTTTTACGAGCAGTACTTC; CDR3: CASSLYFRDFRFYEQYF
J: TRBJ2-5; D: TRBD2; length: 13; V: TRBV20-1; size: few; DNA: TGCAGTGCTAGTCCACTAGCGAGGGAGACCCAGTACTTC; CDR3: CSASPLARETQYF
J: TRBJ2-7; D: NA; length: 12; V: TRBV12-3/TRBV12-4; size: NA; DNA: TGTGCCAGCAGTTTAAACCTCTACGAGCAGTACTTC; CDR3: CASSLNLYEQYF
J: TRBJ1-1; D: NA; length: 17; V: TRBV5-1; size: once; DNA: TGCGCCAGCAGCTTGGGTCACTCCTTTACTATGAACACTGAAGCTTTCTTT; CDR3: CASSLGHSFTMNTEAFF
J: TRBJ1-5; D: NA; length: 15; V: TRBV10-1; size: NA; DNA: TGCGCCAGCAGGAGATACAGGGATGGCAATCAGCCCCAGCATTTT; CDR3: CASRRYRDGNQPQHF
J: TRBJ2-2; D: TRBD2; length: 21; V: TRBV5-3; size: NA; DNA: TGTGCCAGAAGCCCCTCTGGGCTAGCGGGGGTTCACGAGGGAAACACCGGGGAGCTGTTTTTT; CDR3: CARSPSGLAGVHEGNTGELFF
J: TRBJ2-7; D: TRBD1; length: 14; V: TRBV5-1; size: NA; DNA: TGCGCCAGCAGCGGGCCAGGGGGAGACTACGAGCAGTACTTC; CDR3: CASSGPGGDYEQYF
J: TRBJ1-3; D: NA; length: 14; V: TRBV6-5; size: NA; DNA: TGTGCCAGCAGCCCAGAGACCTCTGGAAACACCATATATTTT; CDR3: CASSPETSGNTIYF
J: TRBJ1-1; D: TRBD1; length: 11; V: TRBV6-6; size: few; DNA: TGTGCCAGCAGGGGGGACAGGGAAGCTTTCTTT; CDR3: CASRGDREAFF
J: TRBJ1-1; D: TRBD1; length: 15; V: TRBV7-3; size: few; DNA: TGTGCCAGCAGCCCTGACAGGGGAGGGGACACTGAAGCTTTCTTT; CDR3: CASSPDRGGDTEAFF
J: TRBJ2-1; D: TRBD2; length: 14; V: TRBV2; size: few; DNA: TGTGCCAGCAGGGGGACTAGCGGGGCCCATGAGCAGTTCTTC; CDR3: CASRGTSGAHEQFF
J: TRBJ1-1; D: NA; length: 15; V: TRBV4-3; size: once; DNA: TGCGCCAGCAGCCAAGATAGAGACAGATACACTGAAGCTTTCTTT; CDR3: CASSQDRDRYTEAFF
J: TRBJ2-7; D: NA; length: 14; V: TRBV2; size: NA; DNA: TGTGCCAGCAGAGGAACAGGGAGCTCCTACGAGCAGTACTTC; CDR3: CASRGTGSSYEQYF
J: TRBJ2-1; D: NA; length: 16; V: TRBV4-1; size: NA; DNA: TGCGCCAGCAGCCAAGATCGGAGGGGCGCCTACAATGAGCAGTTCTTC; CDR3: CASSQDRRGAYNEQFF
J: TRBJ1-1; D: TRBD1; length: 13; V: TRBV11-2; size: NA; DNA: TGTGCCAGCAGCTCGGACAGGGGTCGAGAAGCTTTCTTT; CDR3: CASSSDRGREAFF
J: TRBJ2-3; D: TRBD2; length: 16; V: TRBV18; size: NA; DNA: TGTGCCAGCTCACCAAGGAGGGACTACTACACAGATACGCAGTATTTT; CDR3: CASSPRRDYYTDTQYF
J: TRBJ2-1; D: NA; length: 15; V: TRBV5-1; size: few; DNA: TGCGCCAGCAGCTTGGTACCGGGAGCATACAATGAGCAGTTCTTC; CDR3: CASSLVPGAYNEQFF
J: TRBJ1-6; D: NA; length: 17; V: TRBV30; size: NA; DNA: TGTGCCTGGACTATTGCCAACCAAGTCTTGAGTAATTCACCCCTCCACTTT; CDR3: CAWTIANQVLSNSPLHF
J: TRBJ2-2; D: NA; length: 17; V: TRBV30; size: large; DNA: TGTGCCTGGAGCCCTCGGACAGGGACTACGAACACCGGGGAGCTGTTTTTT; CDR3: CAWSPRTGTTNTGELFF
J: TRBJ1-2; D: NA; length: 13; V: TRBV30; size: NA; DNA: TGTGCCTGGAGTGTGGAGCCGATTTATGGCTACACCTTC; CDR3: CAWSVEPIYGYTF
J: TRBJ1-1; D: TRBD1; length: 14; V: TRBV28; size: few; DNA: TGTGCCAGCAGAACGGGACAGACGAACACTGAAGCTTTCTTT; CDR3: CASRTGQTNTEAFF
J: TRBJ1-5; D: NA; length: 14; V: TRBV7-2; size: NA; DNA: TGTGCCAGCAGCTTGGGGGGTGAAGGCCGTCCCCAGCATTTT; CDR3: CASSLGGEGRPQHF
J: TRBJ2-5; D: TRBD2; length: 19; V: TRBV15; size: NA; DNA: TGTGCCACCAGCAGAGATCAAGGAGGTAGCGGGGGGGCAAAGGAGACCCAGTACTTC; CDR3: CATSRDQGGSGGAKETQYF
J: TRBJ1-2; D: TRBD1; length: 15; V: TRBV18; size: NA; DNA: TGTGCCAGCTCACCCGCCGGGACAGGGAACTATGGCTACACCTTC; CDR3: CASSPAGTGNYGYTF
J: TRBJ1-2; D: NA; length: 16; V: TRBV7-9; size: NA; DNA: TGTGCCAGCAGCTTAGAAGTGAGGACACCTACCTATGGCTACACCTTC; CDR3: CASSLEVRTPTYGYTF
J: TRBJ1-2; D: TRBD1; length: 15; V: TRBV6-2/TRBV6-3; size: NA; DNA: TGTGCCAGCAGTGCCCCGGGACAGGGGGCCTATGGCTACACCTTC; CDR3: CASSAPGQGAYGYTF
J: TRBJ1-5; D: NA; length: 17; V: TRBV19; size: NA; DNA: TGTGCCAGTAGTAGACCGAAGGGGCAGGGTAGCAATCAGCCCCAGCATTTT; CDR3: CASSRPKGQGSNQPQHF
J: TRBJ1-4; D: NA; length: 14; V: TRBV9; size: NA; DNA: TGTGCCAGCAGCGTAGGCCAGGTTAATGAAAAACTGTTTTTT; CDR3: CASSVGQVNEKLFF
J: TRBJ2-1; D: TRBD2; length: 15; V: TRBV7-8; size: medium-sized; DNA: TGTGCCAGCAGCTTAGTGGGACTAGCCTACAATGAGCAGTTCTTC; CDR3: CASSLVGLAYNEQFF